A selection of T cell receptor beta chains follows, all from one sample in a study of shared clonotypes between healthy human individuals. Data came from immunoSEQ multiplex PCR; TCRdb stores just in-frame clones and leaves some out. This sample has approximately 600,000 clones, with 85% to 95% found just once. The specimen was naive CD8+ T cells sorted from blood. These receptors came from a woman aged 25 to 39 in good health. Each CDR3 is given with its conserved first and last residue. The D gene is left open where the match is weak. Size tells how often a clone was seen (once, few, many) or the class of an expanded clone, and some rows leave it out.

d_call j_call clone_size v_call cdr3_aa cdr3_nt
- TRBJ2-7 - TRBV5-8 CASSLRRSGYEQYF TGTGCCAGCAGCTTGCGGCGGAGTGGGTACGAGCAGTACTTC
TRBD1 TRBJ2-5 - TRBV6-1 CASSEAPLDREETQYF TGTGCCAGCAGTGAAGCACCATTAGACAGGGAGGAGACCCAGTACTTC
TRBD2 TRBJ2-7 - TRBV28 CASSYGASGKYEQYF TGTGCCAGCTCCTATGGGGCTAGCGGGAAGTACGAGCAGTACTTC
- TRBJ2-7 - TRBV27 CASSLRVGSLHYEQYF TGTGCCAGCAGTTTAAGGGTGGGCAGTCTCCACTACGAGCAGTACTTC
- TRBJ2-7 - TRBV19 CASSTALTGYYEQYF TGTGCCAGTAGTACCGCCCTAACAGGATACTACGAGCAGTACTTC
- TRBJ2-1 once TRBV27 CASSTLGGVYNEQFF TGTGCCAGCAGTACCTTAGGGGGAGTTTACAATGAGCAGTTCTTC
TRBD1 TRBJ1-1 - TRBV5-4 CASSLTGTGSIGGEAFF TGTGCCAGCAGCTTGACCGGGACAGGGAGCATTGGAGGTGAAGCTTTCTTT
TRBD2 TRBJ2-1 - TRBV5-1 CASSSGTSYNEQFF TGCGCCAGCAGCTCCGGGACTAGCTACAATGAGCAGTTCTTC
- TRBJ1-4 - TRBV5-1 CASSSEGNFNEKLFF TGCGCCAGCAGCTCGGAAGGAAACTTTAATGAAAAACTGTTTTTT
- TRBJ2-7 - TRBV6-1 CASSEWDGPYEQYF TGTGCCAGCAGTGAGTGGGACGGACCCTACGAGCAGTACTTC
TRBD1 TRBJ2-3 - TRBV28 CASGQGHTDTQYF TGTGCCAGCGGACAGGGGCACACAGATACGCAGTATTTT
- TRBJ2-7 - TRBV2 CASKRAYYEQYF TGTGCCAGCAAAAGAGCCTATTACGAGCAGTACTTC
- TRBJ1-2 - TRBV28 CASTNYNYGYTF TGTGCCAGCACCAACTATAACTATGGCTACACCTTC
TRBD2 TRBJ2-1 - TRBV28 CASSLVRSGSHNEQFF TGTGCCAGCAGTTTAGTTCGTAGCGGGAGTCACAATGAGCAGTTCTTC
- TRBJ1-1 - TRBV28 CASSLAGADTEAFF TGTGCCAGCAGTTTAGCGGGGGCGGACACTGAAGCTTTCTTT
TRBD2 TRBJ2-1 - TRBV15 CATSSRTSTNNEQFF TGTGCCACCAGCAGCCGGACTAGCACCAACAATGAGCAGTTCTTC
- TRBJ2-2 - TRBV28 CASSWWALTGELFF TGTGCCAGCAGTTGGTGGGCATTAACCGGGGAGCTGTTTTTT
- TRBJ2-7 - TRBV28 CASSAPPRGRNEQYF TGTGCCAGCAGTGCCCCCCCCAGGGGGAGGAACGAGCAGTACTTC
- TRBJ2-7 - TRBV7-9 CASSFSRGEGVSYEQYF TGTGCCAGCAGCTTTAGTCGTGGGGAAGGGGTTTCCTACGAGCAGTACTTC
TRBD1 TRBJ2-5 - TRBV7-9 CASSPTDRGVRETQYF TGTGCCAGCAGTCCTACGGACAGGGGGGTAAGGGAGACCCAGTACTTC
TRBD1 TRBJ2-7 - TRBV5-6 CASSPGQDNYEQYF TGTGCCAGCAGCCCGGGACAGGATAACTACGAGCAGTACTTC
- TRBJ2-7 once TRBV6-5 CASAGRSEQYF TGTGCCTCCGCAGGGCGCAGCGAGCAGTACTTC
TRBD1 TRBJ1-2 - TRBV27 CASSITGTGSTGYTF TGTGCCAGCAGTATAACCGGGACAGGGTCGACAGGCTACACCTTC
TRBD1 TRBJ2-2 few TRBV25-1 CASMTGTGTGELFF TGTGCCAGCATGACAGGGACGGGCACCGGGGAGCTGTTTTTT
TRBD1 TRBJ2-7 - TRBV9 CASSATGGYEQYF TGTGCCAGCAGCGCCACAGGGGGCTACGAGCAGTACTTC